This T cell receptor (beta chain) comes out of a study of CD8 T cells in ankylosing spondylitis. This clonotype was picked up many times. TCRdb reprocessed the 5' RACE reads via MiXCR and lists one record per CDR3 protein. The table lists about 210,000 distinct CDR3 sequences, 7% to 10% of them singletons. The germline gives CDR1 KGHSH, CDR2 LQKENI. V shed 2 bases and J shed 2 bases, with 22 bases lying between them. CDR3 length: 18 amino acids. The V gene is TRBV18, the J gene TRBJ2-7, with a tentative D call TRBD1 (8 bases). The origin of this receptor is a female donor with ankylosing spondylitis or in good health (not recorded which). Sequenced input: blood, either unsorted or a sorted T cell fraction (not recorded which). The CDR3 sequence: CASSPGGGTGLVAYEQYF. Here the CDR3 DNA reads TGTGCCAGCTCACCAGGTGGTGGGACAGGACTAGTGGCCTACGAGCAGTACTTC.